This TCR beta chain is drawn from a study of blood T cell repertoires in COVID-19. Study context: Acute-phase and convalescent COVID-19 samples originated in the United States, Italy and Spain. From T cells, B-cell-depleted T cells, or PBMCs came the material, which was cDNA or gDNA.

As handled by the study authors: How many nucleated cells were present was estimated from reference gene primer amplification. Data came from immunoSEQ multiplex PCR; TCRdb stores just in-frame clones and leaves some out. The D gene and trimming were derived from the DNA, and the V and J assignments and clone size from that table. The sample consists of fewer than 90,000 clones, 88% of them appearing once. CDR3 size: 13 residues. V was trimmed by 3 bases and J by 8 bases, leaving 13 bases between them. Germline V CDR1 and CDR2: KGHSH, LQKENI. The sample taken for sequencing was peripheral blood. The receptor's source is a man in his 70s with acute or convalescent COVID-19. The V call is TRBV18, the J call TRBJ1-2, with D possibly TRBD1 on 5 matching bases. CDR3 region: CASSPGLPSGYTF. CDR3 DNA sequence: TGTGCCAGCTCACCGGGACTACCGTCAGGCTACACCTTC.